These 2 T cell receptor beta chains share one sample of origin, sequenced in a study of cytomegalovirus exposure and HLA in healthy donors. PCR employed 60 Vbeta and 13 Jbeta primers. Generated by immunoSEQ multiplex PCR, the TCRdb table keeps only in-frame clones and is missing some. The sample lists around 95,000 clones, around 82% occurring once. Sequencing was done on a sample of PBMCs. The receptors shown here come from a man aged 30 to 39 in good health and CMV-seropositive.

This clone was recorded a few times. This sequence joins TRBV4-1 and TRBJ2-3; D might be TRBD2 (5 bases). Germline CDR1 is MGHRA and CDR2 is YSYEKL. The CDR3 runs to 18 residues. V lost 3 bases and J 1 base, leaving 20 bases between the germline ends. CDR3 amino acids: CASSHDSRGRTRTDTQYF. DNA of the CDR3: TGCGCCAGCAGCCATGACTCCCGCGGGCGGACTCGCACAGATACGCAGTATTTT.

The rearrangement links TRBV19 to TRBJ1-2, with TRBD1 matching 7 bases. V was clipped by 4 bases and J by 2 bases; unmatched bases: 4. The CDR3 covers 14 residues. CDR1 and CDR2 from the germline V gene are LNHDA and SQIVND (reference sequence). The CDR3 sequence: CASSSPTGNYGYTF. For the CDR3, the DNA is TGTGCCAGTAGTAGCCCGACAGGGAACTATGGCTACACCTTC.